The clone carrying this T cell receptor beta chain was counted only a few times. The antigen is not known. The data were obtained in a study of CD8 T cells in ankylosing spondylitis. Regarding the study as a whole: Certain motif variants had earlier been reported in reactive arthritis synovial fluid and blood. Reports say disease-linked clones showed up significantly more in matched ankylosing spondylitis synovial fluid. Disease-linked clones bore a CD8+ phenotype, appearing relatively rarely in peripheral blood. Ankylosing spondylitis blood seemed to carry a telltale TCR beta motif made of roughly 8 highly homologous variants.

By quantitative 5'-RACE with molecular barcodes, the TCR beta libraries were made. TCRdb redid the calling of the 5' RACE reads with MiXCR, one entry per CDR3 protein. The sample has around 390,000 distinct CDR3 sequences, approximately 20% seen once; the top ten hold roughly a sixth. V shed 4 bases and J shed 6 bases, with 19 bases lying between them. CDR3 length equals 15 residues. The germline gives CDR1 MNHEY, CDR2 SMNVEV (reference sequence). The chain joins TRBV27 to TRBJ2-7, with D possibly TRBD1 on 6 matching bases. Material: blood, either unsorted or a sorted T cell fraction (not recorded which). The TCR comes from a male donor with ankylosing spondylitis. The DNA for the CDR3 is TGTGCCAGCAGTTCGCAGACAGGTTGGGCGATCGAGCAGTACTTC. It translates to CASSSQTGWAIEQYF.